The 21 T cell receptor beta chains listed next were all sequenced from one sample in a study of T cells in Graves' hyperthyroidism and ophthalmopathy. Authors of the study amplified TCR beta CDR3 regions from RNA transcripts. HTBI primers were employed in a first-round RT-PCR of the TCR CDR3. TCRdb re-derived calls from the multiplex PCR reads in MiXCR, one entry per CDR3 protein. The profile shows around 490,000 distinct CDR3 sequences, 20% of them singletons. The sample consisted of blood. The receptors shown here come from a man aged 35-49 years with Graves' ophthalmopathy.

This clonotype was seen a few times. This chain connects TRBV18 to TRBJ1-4; D is unresolved. This CDR3 spans 13 amino acids. Looked up from germline, CDR1 is KGHSH and CDR2 is LQKENI. V was shortened by 2 bases and J by 5 bases, with 6 bases between the two germline ends. The CDR3 spells CASSPIQNEKLFF. CDR3 sequence (DNA): TGTGCCAGCTCACCAATTCAAAATGAAAAACTGTTTTTT.

The chain employs TRBV7-3 and TRBJ2-3, with 8 bases fitting TRBD2. Germline CDR1 reads SGHTA; CDR2 reads FQGTGA. The V segment lost 5 bases and the J segment 5 bases; nucleotides outside the gene matches: 12. The CDR3 extends over 16 amino acids. CDR3 in amino acids: CASSPLGAGVKDTQYF. For the CDR3, the DNA is TGTGCCAGCAGCCCCCTCGGAGCGGGAGTCAAAGATACGCAGTATTTT. Variable domain in full (rest from reference TRBV7-3 and TRBJ2-3): GAGVSQTPSNKVTEKGKYVELRCDPISGHTALYWYRQSLGQGPEFLIYFQGTGAADDSGLPNDRFFAVRPEGSVSTLKIQRTERGDSAVYLCASSPLGAGVKDTQYFGPGTRLTVL.

In its sample, this clonotype was seen many times. V and J are TRBV30 and TRBJ1-2; D is unresolved. V lost 2 bases and J 9 bases, leaving 7 bases between the germline ends. The CDR3 length is 10 residues. Germline V gene data show CDR1 as GTSNPN and CDR2 as SVGIG (reference sequence). CDR3 amino acids: CAWSPLRYTF. For the CDR3, the DNA is TGTGCCTGGAGTCCCTTACGCTACACCTTC.

The table lists this clonotype with many counts. V gene TRBV20-1 combines with J gene TRBJ2-1; 10 positions match TRBD2. The germline gives CDR1 DFQATT, CDR2 SNEGSKA (reference sequence). This CDR3 comprises 14 residues. The CDR3 coding sequence is TGCAGCGCCCTGAGGACTAGCGGCCCGAATGAGCAGTTCTTC. It codes for CSALRTSGPNEQFF.

The V call is TRBV19, the J call TRBJ1-1; D might be TRBD1 (5 bases). The ends were cut back, 5 bases at V and 11 bases at J, with 24 bases in the middle. This CDR3 has 15 amino acids. Germline values: CDR1 LNHDA, CDR2 SQIVND (reference sequence). In nucleotides, the CDR3 is TGTGCCAGTAGTCCCCATGACCCTGGCCTCAGGGAGGCTTTCTTT. This encodes CASSPHDPGLREAFF.

The chain has TRBV28 and TRBJ1-3, with D perhaps TRBD1 (5 bases). Between the trimmed V and J ends, which lost 3 bases and 2 bases, there was a span of 11 bases. Per the germline V gene, CDR1 is MDHEN and CDR2 is SYDVKM. This CDR3 region has 15 residues. CDR3 loop: CASSFGTSPGNTIYF. The CDR3 nucleotides read TGTGCCAGCAGTTTTGGGACGAGCCCTGGAAACACCATATATTTT.

The J gene is TRBJ1-6, the V gene TRBV5-5, with D possibly TRBD1 on 6 matching bases. The V and J ends lost 3 bases and 7 bases respectively, with 14 bases between them. This CDR3 contains 15 residues. Germline V gene lookup returns CDR1 SGHKS and CDR2 YYEKEE (reference sequence). CDR3 residues: CASSSQGRENSPLHF. DNA of the CDR3: TGTGCCAGCAGCTCGCAGGGGCGAGAGAATTCACCCCTCCACTTT. Combining the CDR3 with reference TRBV5-5 and TRBJ1-6 gives the whole variable domain DAGVTQSPTHLIKTRGQQVTLRCSPISGHKSVSWYQQVLGQGPQFIFQYYEKEERGRGNFPDRFSARQFPNYSSELNVNALLLGDSALYLCASSSQGRENSPLHFGNGTRLTVT.

This clonotype was counted between two and nine times. The chain joins TRBV6-1 to TRBJ2-2, with unresolved D. CDR1 is MNHNS and CDR2 is SASEGT in the germline V gene. This CDR3 is 13 amino acids long. CDR3 sequence (DNA): TGTGCGATTAGGGCTCCGAACACCGGGGAGCTGTTTTTT. Protein product: CAIRAPNTGELFF.

This clonotype was found a few times. The rearrangement uses TRBV7-9 and TRBJ2-2; D gene uncertain. The CDR3 is made up of 15 amino acids. The V end lost 7 bases, the J end lost 5 bases, and 17 bases lay between the germline ends. From germline, CDR1 is SEHNR and CDR2 FQNEAQ (reference sequence). In DNA, the CDR3 is TGTGCCAGCATCCTAGACCGGGTCCGGACCGGGGAGCTGTTTTTT. Translated: CASILDRVRTGELFF.

This clonotype was counted many times. The rearrangement joins TRBV20-1 to TRBJ1-1; tentatively, D is TRBD1 (6 bases). Deletions cut 6 bases from V and 0 bases from J, with 14 bases between. This CDR3 is 14 amino acids long. Germline CDR1 is DFQATT and CDR2 is SNEGSKA (reference sequence). In DNA, the CDR3 is TGCAGTGCGGGGGCAGGGAGTATGAACACTGAAGCTTTCTTT. It is translated as CSAGAGSMNTEAFF.

The gene calls are TRBV7-9 and TRBJ2-4; TRBD2 agrees at 10 bases. The CDR3 covers 17 residues. In germline, CDR1 is SEHNR, CDR2 FQNEAQ (reference sequence). Unmatched junction bases numbered 15, after V lost 5 bases and J lost 8 bases. The CDR3 nucleotides are TGTGCCAGCAGCCTCCTGGGTCTAGCGGGAGATAGAGACATTCAGTACTTC. Translated, it gives CASSLLGLAGDRDIQYF.

The table lists this clonotype with a few counts. V is TRBV7-2 and J is TRBJ1-2; 7 bases are shared with TRBD1. V trimming: 5 bases; J trimming: 0 bases; junction bases outside the gene matches: 9. The germline CDR1 and CDR2 sequences are SGHTA and FQGNSA. The CDR3 is 16 residues long. CDR3 DNA sequence: TGTGCCAGCAGCGAGGACAGGTCCCGTACTAACTATGGCTACACCTTC. Its translation is CASSEDRSRTNYGYTF. The full variable domain, its missing parts supplied by reference TRBV7-2 and TRBJ1-2, is GAGVSQSPSNKVTEKGKDVELRCDPISGHTALYWYRQSLGQGLEFLIYFQGNSAPDKSGLPSDRFSAERTGGSVSTLTIQRTQQEDSAVYLCASSEDRSRTNYGYTFGSGTRLTVV.

The sample holds a few counts of this clonotype. This sequence joins TRBV15 and TRBJ2-1; D is possibly TRBD2 (5 bases). The CDR3 runs 12 residues. Per germline, CDR1 LNHNV and CDR2 YYDKDF (reference sequence). Between the trimmed V and J ends, which lost 1 base and 7 bases, there was a span of 5 bases. CDR3 sequence: CATSRAGNEQFF. The DNA of the CDR3 is TGTGCCACCAGCAGAGCGGGGAATGAGCAGTTCTTC.

The CDR3 bases are TGTGCCAGCAGCTTACGGGAGGGCAGGGAGCTGTTTTTT. Amino acid sequence: CASSLREGRELFF. The V and J genes are TRBV7-9 and TRBJ2-2, with 8 positions matching TRBD2. Germline CDR1 reads SEHNR; CDR2 reads FQNEAQ (reference sequence). V lost 2 bases and J lost 9; bases outside the gene matches: 2. The length of the CDR3 is 13 residues.

A word on this clonotype: A read error may account for a junction end that differs from germline. The chain uses TRBV6-5 and TRBJ2-1; D is ambiguous. Germline CDR1 is MNHEY and CDR2 is SVGAGI. The CDR3 consists of 15 residues. This CDR3 reads CASSFLAISSNEQFF. CDR3 sequence (DNA): TGTGCCAGCAGTTTCCTGGCTATTTCCTCCAATGAGCAGTTCTTC.

This clonotype was detected a few times. The gene calls are TRBV6-1 and TRBJ1-6, with D possibly TRBD1 on 5 matching bases. The V end lost 1 base, the J end lost 6 bases, and 10 bases lay between the germline ends. This CDR3 is 15 amino acids long. Germline CDR1 and CDR2: MNHNS and SASEGT. Here the CDR3 DNA reads TGTGCCAGCAGTGAAGTGGGACCGGGTAATTCACCCCTCCACTTT. It specifies CASSEVGPGNSPLHF.

Comments on this clonotype: This sequence may be a read error, since a much larger clone differs from it by one base. The CDR3 DNA follows: TGTGCCGGCAGCTTAGACCCCTACGTGAGCGAGCAGTACTTC. This gives the protein CAGSLDPYVSEQYF. The V call is TRBV7-2, the J call TRBJ2-7; D not resolved. Germline V lookup: CDR1 SGHTA, CDR2 FQGNSA. There are 14 residues in the CDR3. The complete variable domain, with remaining parts taken from reference TRBV7-2 and TRBJ2-7, reads GAGVSQSPSNKVTEKGKDVELRCDPISGHTALYWYRQSLGQGLEFLIYFQGNSAPDKSGLPSDRFSAERTGGSVSTLTIQRTQQEDSAVYLCAGSLDPYVSEQYFGPGTRLTVT.

This clonotype occurred many times. V gene TRBV12-3 or TRBV12-4 combines with J gene TRBJ1-5; possibly TRBD1 for D (6 bases). V was cut by 6 bases and J by 8 bases, with 20 bases left in between. This CDR3 is built from 15 residues. As DNA, the CDR3 is TGTGCCAGCAGCCACCAGGCAGGGGAGGGTGAGCCCCAGCATTTT. This translates into CASSHQAGEGEPQHF.

V is TRBV19 and J is TRBJ2-3; weak D call: TRBD1 (6 bases). Trimming took 4 bases from V and 0 from J, leaving 11 bases between them. Germline V CDR1 and CDR2: LNHDA, SQIVND (reference sequence). This CDR3 has 15 residues. The CDR3: CASSNRVGSTDTQYF. Written as DNA, the CDR3 is TGTGCCAGTAGTAACAGGGTCGGCAGCACAGATACGCAGTATTTT. Supplemented by reference TRBV19 and TRBJ2-3, the full variable domain reads DGGITQSPKYLFRKEGQNVTLSCEQNLNHDAMYWYRQDPGQGLRLIYYSQIVNDFQKGDIAEGYSVSREKKESFPLTVTSAQKNPTAFYLCASSNRVGSTDTQYFGPGTRLTVL.

The V and J genes are TRBV28 and TRBJ2-3, with D unclear. The V end lost 5 bases, the J end lost 2 bases, and 8 bases lay between the germline ends. The CDR3 loop spans 13 amino acids. Germline assignment: CDR1 MDHEN and CDR2 SYDVKM. The CDR3 DNA reads as TGTGCCAGCAGTATACCTAACACAGATACGCAGTATTTT. It yields the protein CASSIPNTDTQYF.

This chain joins TRBV19 and TRBJ2-1; D not certain. The V end was cut by 5 bases, the J end by 6 bases, with 11 bases between. CDR1 is LNHDA, CDR2 SQIVND, per germline (reference sequence). There are 13 residues in the CDR3. The CDR3 nucleotides are TGTGCCAGTAGTCCTAACTACTCCAATGAGCAGTTCTTC. Encoded protein: CASSPNYSNEQFF. The full variable domain, rest sourced from reference TRBV19 and TRBJ2-1, is DGGITQSPKYLFRKEGQNVTLSCEQNLNHDAMYWYRQDPGQGLRLIYYSQIVNDFQKGDIAEGYSVSREKKESFPLTVTSAQKNPTAFYLCASSPNYSNEQFFGPGTRLTVL.